The T cell receptor beta chain described here comes from a study of blood T cells in healthy people across ages. Using a J-beta primer mix together with a sample-barcoded 5' primer, a second PCR was run for roughly 7 to 11 cycles. Each of the cDNA molecules was tagged by a template-switch adaptor with 12 random nucleotides. TCRdb re-analysed the 5' RACE reads in MiXCR, keeping a single row per CDR3 protein. The sample shows some 790,000 distinct CDR3 sequences, under 30% of them seen only once. CDR3 length equals 13 residues. Per the germline V gene, CDR1 is KGHSH and CDR2 is LQKENI. Trimming took off 4 bases at V and 6 bases at J, with 13 bases between the two ends. The study, taken as a whole, reports: The study found more naive CD4+ cells and higher diversity in long-lived than aged donors. A conclusive naive versus antigen-experienced comparison was prevented by the unsorted PBMCs.

This clonotype occurred many times. As yet, its antigen is unknown. The V call is TRBV18, the J call TRBJ2-7; tentatively, D is TRBD1 (6 bases). The sequenced sample was blood. The receptor's source is a woman older than 75 in good health. CDR3 nucleotide sequence: TGTGCCAGCTCACTCGGACAGCAGGGCGAGCAGTACTTC. It translates to CASSLGQQGEQYF.